This TCR beta chain came from a study of OX40 agonist ivuxolimab in advanced cancers. Background on the study: Three patients showed partial responses: one hepatocellular carcinoma and two cutaneous melanoma cases.

TCRdb keeps only in-frame clones here, not all; method: immunoSEQ multiplex PCR. The sample shows tens of thousands of clones, roughly 87% of them seen only once. The CDR3 is 13 amino acids. Germline V gene sequence: CDR1 MNHEY, CDR2 SMNVEV (reference sequence). V was shortened by 8 bases and J by 1 base, with 12 bases between the two germline ends. Findings and caveats of the study: Which antigen the expanded peripheral T cells recognized is unknown. More expanded clones were seen, on average, in CD8+ T cells than in CD4+. Dose levels from 0.1 to 3.0 mg/kg saw CD4+ and CD8+ blood T cells expand clonally by week 6.

Worth noting for this clone: Its antigen is undetermined.

Source: CD4+ or CD8+ T cells sorted from blood, taken in a trial of the OX40 agonist ivuxolimab. The receptor's source is an adult with an advanced solid tumor such as melanoma, head and neck, liver or kidney cancer. The chain uses TRBV27 and TRBJ2-7; D gene uncertain. The CDR3 DNA is TGTGCCAGCGGTCGTATGGGGTCCTACGAGCAGTACTTC. Encoded protein: CASGRMGSYEQYF.